This TCR beta chain appears in the sequencing data of a study of blood T cell repertoires in COVID-19. On the study more broadly: T cells, B-cell-depleted T cells, or PBMCs supplied cDNA or gDNA.

V shed 4 bases, J shed 4 bases, and the junction held 7 bases outside the gene matches. CDR3 length: 16 amino acids. Germline V gene lookup returns CDR1 SGHTA and CDR2 FQGNSA. Per the study methods: The assay estimated nucleated cells by amplifying reference gene primers. Measured with immunoSEQ multiplex PCR; TCRdb has only the in-frame clones, and not every one. Clone size and the V and J calls come from that table; the DNA yielded D and trimming. The sample has 46,000 or so clones; around nine tenths are singletons. The receptor was isolated from a man aged 55-75 years with active or convalescent COVID-19. The sample taken for sequencing was peripheral blood. The V call is TRBV7-2, the J call TRBJ2-3; 11 nucleotides line up with TRBD1. CDR3 nucleotide sequence: TGTGCCAGCAGCTACACCGGGACAGGGGGGGCAGATACGCAGTATTTT. Residues: CASSYTGTGGADTQYF.